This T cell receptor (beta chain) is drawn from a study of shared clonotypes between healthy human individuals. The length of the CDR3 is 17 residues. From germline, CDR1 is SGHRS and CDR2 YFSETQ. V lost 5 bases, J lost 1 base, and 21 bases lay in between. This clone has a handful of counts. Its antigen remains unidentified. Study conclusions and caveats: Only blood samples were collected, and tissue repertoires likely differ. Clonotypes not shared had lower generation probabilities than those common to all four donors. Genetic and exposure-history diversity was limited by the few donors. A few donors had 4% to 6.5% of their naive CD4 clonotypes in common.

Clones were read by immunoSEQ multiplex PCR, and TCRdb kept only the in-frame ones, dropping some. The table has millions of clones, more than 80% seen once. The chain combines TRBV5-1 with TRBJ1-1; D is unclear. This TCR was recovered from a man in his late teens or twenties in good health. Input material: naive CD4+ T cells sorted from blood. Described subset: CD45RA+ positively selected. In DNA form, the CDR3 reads TGCGCCAGCAGTATCGGACTTCGCCCCTACACGAACACTGAAGCTTTCTTT. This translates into CASSIGLRPYTNTEAFF.